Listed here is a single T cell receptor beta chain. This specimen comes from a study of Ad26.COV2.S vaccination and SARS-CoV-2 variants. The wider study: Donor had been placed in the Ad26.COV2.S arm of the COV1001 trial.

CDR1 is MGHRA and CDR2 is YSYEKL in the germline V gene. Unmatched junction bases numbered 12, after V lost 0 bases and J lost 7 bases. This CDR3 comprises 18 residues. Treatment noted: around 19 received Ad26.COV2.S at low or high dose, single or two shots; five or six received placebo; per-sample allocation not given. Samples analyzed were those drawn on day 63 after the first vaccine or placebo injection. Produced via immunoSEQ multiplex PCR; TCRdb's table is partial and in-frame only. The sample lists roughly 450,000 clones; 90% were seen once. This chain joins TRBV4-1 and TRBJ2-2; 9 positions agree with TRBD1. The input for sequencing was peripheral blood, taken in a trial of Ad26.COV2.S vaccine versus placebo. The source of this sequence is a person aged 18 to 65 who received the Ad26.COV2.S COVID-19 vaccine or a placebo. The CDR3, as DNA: TGCGCCAGCAGCCAAGAACAGGGGGCGCGGGGTTTTGTCGGGGAGCTGTTTTTT. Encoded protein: CASSQEQGARGFVGELFF.